The clone carrying this T cell receptor beta chain was recorded many times. Its antigen is still unknown. The data were taken from a study of T-cell reconstitution after alpha-beta-depleted transplantation in children. CDR1 and CDR2 (germline): DFQATT, SNEGSKA (reference sequence). Trimming pared 3 bases from V and 6 bases from J, leaving 27 bases between. The CDR3 extends over 18 amino acids. Whole-study findings and limits: The high TCRbeta diversity at day 60 in some patients came from surviving recipient T cells and thymic progenitors.

The library targeted TCRbeta and was prepared with unique molecular identifiers. TCRdb called the PCR reads again in MiXCR, with one record for every CDR3 protein. The sample carries approximately 50,000 distinct CDR3 sequences, roughly 5% recorded once. The source of this sequence is a female patient between 2 and 15 years old who had a stem cell transplant for aplastic anemia, so the T cells may come from the graft donor. Sample: PBMCs, mostly from graft donor cells, taken 60 days after TCRalphabeta/CD19-depleted stem cell transplant. The V and J genes are TRBV20-1 and TRBJ2-1; tentative D call: TRBD2 (6 bases). The CDR3 DNA reads TGCAGTGCTAGTTCGGAACTAGCTGCTGCGGCGAGGGGCAATGAGCAGTTCTTC. Translating gives CSASSELAAAARGNEQFF.